This TCR beta chain was retrieved from a study of blood T cell repertoires in COVID-19. Per the study methods: Amplifying reference gene primers gave estimates of nucleated cell counts. Profiled with immunoSEQ multiplex PCR; TCRdb holds only in-frame clones, not every one. That table gives V, J and clone size, and the DNA gave D and trimming. The repertoire holds under 300,000 clones, with approximately 90% as singletons. CDR1 SGDLS and CDR2 YYNGEE come from the germline V gene. V lost 1 base, J lost 4 bases, and 9 bases stayed unmatched. The CDR3 runs to 16 residues. This receptor was identified in a woman between 40 and 50 years old who had recovered from COVID-19. The source material was peripheral blood. The chain joins TRBV9 to TRBJ2-5; 8 bases agree with TRBD2. CDR3 DNA sequence: TGTGCCAGCAGCGTAAGCAGTAGCGGGGCCCGAGAGACCCAGTACTTC. Protein product: CASSVSSSGARETQYF.